One and the same sample provided the 23 T cell receptor beta chains below, sequenced in a study of OX40 agonist ivuxolimab in advanced cancers. Here immunoSEQ multiplex PCR was the method, and the copy in TCRdb shows in-frame clones only, minus some. Of more than 55,000 clones listed, almost 95% are singletons. The sample consisted of CD4+ or CD8+ T cells sorted from blood, taken in a trial of the OX40 agonist ivuxolimab. The receptors come from an adult with an advanced solid tumor such as melanoma, head and neck, liver or kidney cancer.

V is TRBV30 and J is TRBJ2-5, with TRBD2 identical over 9 bases. This CDR3 is built from 13 residues. Germline V gene sequence: CDR1 GTSNPN, CDR2 SVGIG (reference sequence). V lost 1 base, J lost 5 bases, and 2 bases stayed unmatched. CDR3 bases: TGTGCCTGGAGTGGGAGCGGGGGGGAGACCCAGTACTTC. Amino acids: CAWSGSGGETQYF.

The V gene is TRBV5-1, the J gene TRBJ2-7; 10 positions match TRBD1. J lost 5 bases, V lost 1 base, and 6 bases had no gene match. The CDR3 contains 15 residues. Germline V gene lookup returns CDR1 SGHRS and CDR2 YFSETQ. This CDR3 reads CASSLLGQGNHEQYF. Written as DNA, the CDR3 is TGCGCCAGCAGCTTGTTGGGACAGGGGAACCACGAGCAGTACTTC.

The genes are TRBV11-2 and TRBJ2-2; a possible D gene is TRBD2 (6 bases). Germline CDR1 reads SGHAT; CDR2 reads FQNNGV. Between the trimmed V and J ends, which lost 0 bases and 2 bases, there was a span of 13 bases. This CDR3 contains 17 residues. CDR3 coding DNA: TGTGCCAGCAGCTTAGACCTCCGGGGGTTTAACACCGGGGAGCTGTTTTTT. Its protein is CASSLDLRGFNTGELFF.

The V and J genes are TRBV29-1 and TRBJ2-4, with TRBD1 matching over 7 bases. Germline V gives CDR1 SQVTM, CDR2 ANQGSEA. The CDR3 length is 16 residues. V dropped 1 base and J dropped 0; count of bases not matched to a gene: 6. CDR3: CSVEGGTVRAKNIQYF. In nucleotides, the CDR3 is TGCAGCGTTGAAGGGGGGACAGTTAGAGCCAAAAACATTCAGTACTTC.

The chain uses TRBV18 and TRBJ2-5, with TRBD1 matching 7 bases. CDR1 KGHSH and CDR2 LQKENI come from the germline V gene. The CDR3 has 16 residues. Trimming at V came to 3 bases and at J to 1 base, leaving 8 bases not matched to a gene. The chain's CDR3 is CASSPATGAPQETQYF. The CDR3 bases are TGTGCCAGCTCACCGGCAACAGGGGCCCCCCAAGAGACCCAGTACTTC. Full variable domain (remainder filled in from reference TRBV18 and TRBJ2-5): NAGVMQNPRHLVRRRGQEARLRCSPMKGHSHVYWYRQLPEEGLKFMVYLQKENIIDESGMPKERFSAEFPKEGPSILRIQQVVRGDSAAYFCASSPATGAPQETQYFGPGTRLLVL.

J is TRBJ2-5 and V is TRBV4-1; 12 bases line up with TRBD1. This CDR3 contains 16 residues. From germline, CDR1 is MGHRA and CDR2 YSYEKL. J gave up 5 bases and V 1 base, and 5 bases lay outside the gene matches. CDR3 amino acids: CASSQGGTGGAETQYF. The DNA of the CDR3 is TGCGCCAGCAGCCAAGGCGGGACAGGGGGCGCGGAGACCCAGTACTTC.

The chain has TRBV4-1 and TRBJ2-3; 8 nucleotides match TRBD1. This CDR3 has 17 residues. Unmatched junction bases numbered 10, after V lost 0 bases and J lost 5 bases. Germline loops: CDR1 MGHRA, CDR2 YSYEKL. The CDR3 DNA reads as TGCGCCAGCAGCCAAGATCCTCCGACAGGGGTGATAGATACGCAGTATTTT. Its protein product is CASSQDPPTGVIDTQYF.

The gene calls are TRBV6-6 and TRBJ2-7, with 7 bases lining up with TRBD2. V gave up 7 bases and J gave up 5 bases; unmatched junction bases: 5. Germline V gives CDR1 MNHNY, CDR2 SVGAGI (reference sequence). The CDR3 runs to 12 residues. The CDR3 is CASTASGDEQYF. For the CDR3, the DNA is TGTGCCAGCACAGCTAGCGGAGACGAGCAGTACTTC.

The chain uses TRBV27 and TRBJ1-3, with D possibly being TRBD1 (6 bases). From germline, CDR1 is MNHEY and CDR2 SMNVEV (reference sequence). The CDR3 consists of 14 residues. V was pared by 8 bases and J by 1 base, with 12 bases between. CDR3 loop: CASSPGASGNTIYF. The CDR3 DNA follows: TGTGCCAGCTCTCCGGGGGCATCTGGAAACACCATATATTTT.

This clone was seen only once. The V gene is TRBV13, the J gene TRBJ2-3, with a tentative D call TRBD1 (6 bases). V gave up 4 bases and J gave up 3 bases, with 14 bases separating them. CDR1 is PRHDT and CDR2 is FYEKMQ in the germline V gene (reference sequence). This CDR3 is built from 15 residues. Here the CDR3 reads CASSSLGAMTDTQYF. The CDR3 DNA follows: TGTGCCAGCAGCTCGTTGGGGGCGATGACAGATACGCAGTATTTT.

The chain combines TRBV19 with TRBJ2-7; 12 nucleotides agree with TRBD2. The CDR3 extends over 17 amino acids. V trimming: 1 base; J trimming: 5 bases; junction bases outside the gene matches: 9. The V gene's germline CDR1 is LNHDA and CDR2 SQIVND (reference sequence). CDR3 DNA sequence: TGTGCCAGTAGTATAGGACTAGCGGGGGTGCCGGCGGACGAGCAGTACTTC. Translating gives CASSIGLAGVPADEQYF.

A single count supports this clone. This chain connects TRBV5-4 to TRBJ1-2; D unresolved. This CDR3 contains 13 residues. V lost 6 bases and J 4 bases, leaving 13 bases between the germline ends. Germline lookup yields CDR1 SGHNT and CDR2 YYREEE (reference sequence). CDR3: CASTREESYGYTF. The CDR3, as DNA: TGTGCCAGCACCCGGGAAGAGTCCTATGGCTACACCTTC.

The chain employs TRBV29-1 and TRBJ2-5; no definite D call. With 5 bases removed from V and 5 bases from J, the gap between germline ends came to 12 bases. Germline assignment: CDR1 SQVTM and CDR2 ANQGSEA. This CDR3 is 12 amino acids long. CDR3 DNA: TGCAGCGTTCTCCGGATGGACGAGACCCAGTACTTC. This codes for CSVLRMDETQYF.

A few counts support this clone. The chain is built from TRBV4-2 and TRBJ1-1, with D maybe TRBD1 (6 bases). Trimming stripped 2 bases from V and 1 base from J, with 11 bases between. CDR1 is LGHNA and CDR2 is YNFKEQ in the germline V gene. This CDR3 contains 15 residues. The CDR3 DNA follows: TGTGCCAGCAGCCAAACAGAGACAGGGAACACTGAAGCTTTCTTT. The encoded protein is CASSQTETGNTEAFF.

The chain combines TRBV18 with TRBJ2-7; D is possibly TRBD1 (5 bases). The CDR3 length is 14 residues. The V gene's germline CDR1 is KGHSH and CDR2 LQKENI. V was pared by 3 bases and J by 6 bases, with 15 bases between. CDR3 in DNA: TGTGCCAGCTCACCCCTCAGGGATGCGACCGAGCAGTACTTC. Its protein is CASSPLRDATEQYF.

V is TRBV6-6 and J is TRBJ2-1; D is unresolved. This CDR3 spans 11 amino acids. Between the trimmed V and J ends, which lost 6 bases and 6 bases, there was a span of 6 bases. Germline V CDR1 and CDR2: MNHNY, SVGAGI (reference sequence). CDR3 sequence reads: CASRNFNEQFF. CDR3 bases: TGTGCCAGCAGGAACTTCAATGAGCAGTTCTTC.

The chain has TRBV14 and TRBJ2-3; TRBD1 matches 7 bases. Germline CDR1 is SGHDN and CDR2 is FVKESK. Trimming cost V 3 bases and J 1 base; bases outside gene matches: 4. This CDR3 is 15 amino acids long. The CDR3 spells CASSQTGKGTDTQYF. CDR3 bases: TGTGCCAGCAGCCAGACAGGGAAGGGCACAGATACGCAGTATTTT.

This clone was seen only once. This chain links TRBV10-1 with TRBJ2-7, with TRBD1 matching over 8 bases. The V and J ends lost 3 bases and 2 bases, in that order; junction bases with no gene match: 12. The CDR3 runs 17 residues. The germline V gene encodes CDR1 WNHNN and CDR2 SYGVQD (reference sequence). The CDR3 DNA reads as TGCGCCAGCAGTGAAGGGAGGACAGGGAAATTTACCTACGAGCAGTACTTC. Its protein product is CASSEGRTGKFTYEQYF.

The rearrangement uses TRBV27 and TRBJ2-2, with no clear D. Germline lookup yields CDR1 MNHEY and CDR2 SMNVEV (reference sequence). The V end lost 5 bases, the J end lost 3 bases, and 7 bases lay between the germline ends. The CDR3 has 13 amino acids. The CDR3 sequence is CASSPVYTGELFF. DNA of the CDR3: TGTGCCAGCAGTCCTGTTTACACCGGGGAGCTGTTTTTT.

The V and J genes are TRBV19 and TRBJ2-5; 15 nucleotides agree with TRBD2. V shed 7 bases, J shed 1 base, and the junction held 16 bases outside the gene matches. Germline V lookup: CDR1 LNHDA, CDR2 SQIVND (reference sequence). The CDR3 contains 20 residues. CDR3 sequence: CASIAKGLAGGWAVQETQYF. The CDR3 DNA is TGTGCCAGTATCGCTAAGGGACTAGCGGGAGGTTGGGCCGTCCAAGAGACCCAGTACTTC.

The J gene is TRBJ2-5, the V gene TRBV27; D possibly corresponds to TRBD1 (7 bases). This CDR3 contains 16 residues. The germline V and J ends were trimmed by 5 bases and 7 bases, with 23 bases remaining between them. Germline V CDR1 and CDR2: MNHEY, SMNVEV (reference sequence). CDR3 DNA sequence: TGTGCCAGCAGTCTCTCGACAGGGCAACTGGGAGGGACCCAGTACTTC. Its translation is CASSLSTGQLGGTQYF.

The chain couples TRBV27 to TRBJ2-7, with D tentatively TRBD2 (6 bases). Germline lookup yields CDR1 MNHEY and CDR2 SMNVEV (reference sequence). Trimming took 3 bases from V and 4 from J, leaving 13 bases between them. This CDR3 is 14 amino acids long. The CDR3 DNA follows: TGTGCCAGCAGTTTCGGGGGAGCAATGTACGAGCAGTACTTC. It encodes CASSFGGAMYEQYF.

This chain joins TRBV18 and TRBJ2-6, with D unclear. The length of the CDR3 is 16 residues. V shed 2 bases and J shed 0 bases, with 8 bases lying between them. Germline V lookup: CDR1 KGHSH, CDR2 LQKENI. CDR3 in amino acids: CASSPFPYSGANVLTF. The CDR3 DNA is TGTGCCAGCTCACCATTCCCATACTCTGGGGCCAACGTCCTGACTTTC.